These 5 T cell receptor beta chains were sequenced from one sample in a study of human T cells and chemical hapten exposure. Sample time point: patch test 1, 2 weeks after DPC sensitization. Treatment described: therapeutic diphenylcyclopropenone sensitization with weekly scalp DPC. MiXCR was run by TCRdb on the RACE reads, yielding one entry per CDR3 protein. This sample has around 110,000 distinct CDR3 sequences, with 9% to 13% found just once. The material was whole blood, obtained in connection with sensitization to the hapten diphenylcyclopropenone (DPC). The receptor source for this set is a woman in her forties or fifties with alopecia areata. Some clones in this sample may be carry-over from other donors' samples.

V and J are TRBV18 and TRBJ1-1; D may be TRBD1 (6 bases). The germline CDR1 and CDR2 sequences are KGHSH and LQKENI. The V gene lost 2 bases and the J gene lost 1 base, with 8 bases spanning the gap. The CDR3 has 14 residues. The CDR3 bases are TGTGCCAGCTCACCAGAGACAGGGAACACTGAAGCTTTCTTT. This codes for CASSPETGNTEAFF.

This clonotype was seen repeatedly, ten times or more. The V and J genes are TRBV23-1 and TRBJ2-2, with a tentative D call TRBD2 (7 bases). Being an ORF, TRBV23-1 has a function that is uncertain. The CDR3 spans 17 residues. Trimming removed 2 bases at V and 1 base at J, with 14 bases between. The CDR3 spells CASSQPRRGGNTGELFF. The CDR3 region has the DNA TGCGCCAGCAGTCAACCCCGGAGGGGGGGGAACACCGGGGAGCTGTTTTTT.

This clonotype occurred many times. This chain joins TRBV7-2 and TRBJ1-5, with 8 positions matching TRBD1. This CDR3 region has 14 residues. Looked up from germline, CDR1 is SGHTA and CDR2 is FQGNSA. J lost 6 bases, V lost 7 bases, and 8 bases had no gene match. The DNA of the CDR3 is TGTGCCAGCACCGGGACAGGCTGGGGTCAGCCCCAGCATTTT. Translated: CASTGTGWGQPQHF.

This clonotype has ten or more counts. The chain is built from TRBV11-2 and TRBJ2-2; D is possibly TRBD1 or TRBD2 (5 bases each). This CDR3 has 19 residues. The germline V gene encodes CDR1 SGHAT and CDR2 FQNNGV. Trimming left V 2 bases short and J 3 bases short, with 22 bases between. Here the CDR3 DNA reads TGTGCCAGCAGCTTACTTTCCGGGACCCTTCATCGTTACACCGGGGAGCTGTTTTTT. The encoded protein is CASSLLSGTLHRYTGELFF.

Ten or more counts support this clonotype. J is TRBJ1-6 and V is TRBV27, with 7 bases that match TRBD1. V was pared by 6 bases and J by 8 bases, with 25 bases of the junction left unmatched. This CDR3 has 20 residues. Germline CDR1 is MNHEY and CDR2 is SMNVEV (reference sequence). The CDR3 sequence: CASRGGRRGREGLPDSPLHF. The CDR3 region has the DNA TGTGCCAGCAGAGGTGGGAGGAGGGGGCGCGAGGGCCTTCCCGATTCACCCCTCCACTTT.